The T cell receptor (beta chain) described here comes from a study of identical twins (dated by TCRdb to 2016 to 2018). Describing the broader study: TCR alpha and beta repertoires from monozygotic twins, unrelated adults of various ages and cord blood were deep-sequenced to test whether fetal clonotypes persist. To rule out contamination, the twin experiments were replicated at different times with different library preparation protocols. Broad study findings and their caveats: Zero-insertion analyses could be partly confounded by invariant T cells such as MAIT and iNKT, although diverse VJ usage argued against such confounding for most clonotypes. Out-of-frame TCR alpha sharing in monozygotic twins was systematically underestimated by recombination models, whereas sharing between unrelated individuals was in agreement with the recombination models. Because the same donors could not be followed over many years, the conclusions relied on cross-sectional statistical analysis. Compared with coincidental sharing between unrelated individuals, an excess of low generation-probability sequences was observed among out-of-frame TCR alpha sequences shared between twins. A weaker excess of twin sharing was found in beta out-of-frame sequences because the signal-to-noise ratio was lowered by fewer shared sequences. Abundant cord blood beta clonotypes carried fewer insertions; young adult naive repertoires showed a weaker similar trend, while memory repertoires showed none.

All donors were healthy Caucasians. The twin cohort consisted of three pairs of female monozygotic twins, all aged roughly 18 to 30 years. CD4+ and CD8+ T cell populations were isolated with positive isolation kits from Invitrogen. There are a few counts of this clonotype. Which antigen it targets is not known. There are no base qualities to consult, and no much larger clone falls within one base. The library was prepared using 5' RACE. Sequencer: Illumina HiSeq 2000. A universal primer binding site was added through template switching, and the final cDNA carried a unique molecular identifier so that TCR cDNA molecules could be counted accurately. Specific primers in the conserved constant-segment region were used to synthesize first-strand cDNA for the TCR alpha and beta chains. Each cDNA library was double barcoded, with a SMART-Mk sample barcode plus Illumina barcodes, to control for contamination. TruSeq adapter sequences along with Illumina sample barcodes were introduced in two successive PCR steps. Sequencing of the TCR alpha and beta cDNA libraries was done on the Illumina HiSeq platform using custom primers. Per the source publication's procedure: MiGEC processed the raw reads to extract unique molecular identifiers, while MiXCR was used to determine the CDR3 positions. Recombination models were inferred per individual with the repgenHMM and IGoR tools using an EM algorithm. The analysis of shared clonotypes was done with the tcR package in R, with sharing normalized by the product of cloneset sizes. To study raw recombination without the effects of thymic and clonal selection, out-of-frame nonproductive sequences were analyzed. TCRdb took the public reads, trimmed them with fastp at Q25, ran MiXCR for clone calling and kept in-frame beta chains. Records with the same CDR3 protein are collapsed into one entry carrying the most frequent genes and DNA. Here the V and J calls rest on TCRdb's processing, not on the authors' analysis. The sample contains fewer than 550,000 distinct CDR3 sequences, 15% of them found a single time. In total, the top ten clones hold roughly 0.4% of the sample.

The CDR3 covers 17 residues, taking in both the cysteine and the phenylalanine. Only the CDR3 portion is preserved as DNA: 51 bases, with reading frame beginning at the first base. The germline V gene yields SGHRS for CDR1 and YFSETQ for CDR2. V lost 0 bases and J lost 4 bases; the stretch between them is 18 bases long. This same sample was also taken into another study, of yellow fever vaccine responses in identical twins. The second paper further reports: According to the authors, the vaccine-induced T cell response in identical twins seemed to be partly convergent and partly specific to each individual. In identical twins, the study followed T cell clones that responded to the vaccine with precision.

The chain employs TRBV5-1 and TRBJ2-3; possibly the D gene is TRBD2, per 6 matching bases. Sequenced input: CD4+ T cells sorted from blood. The sequence was collected from a young woman in good health. The CDR3 loop reads CASSLATGGTSSDTQYF. DNA sequence: TGCGCCAGCAGCTTGGCAACTGGGGGGACTTCTTCAGATACGCAGTATTTT.